The present T cell receptor (beta chain) was sequenced within a study of early T cells in non-severe SARS-CoV-2 infection. As regards this clonotype: A junction boundary mismatches the germline segment, possibly from a read error.

This CDR3 comprises 12 residues. Germline CDR1 and CDR2: SQVTM and ANQGSEA. Using its own MiXCR run on the 5' RACE reads, TCRdb lists one record per CDR3 protein. The sample includes 55,000 to 85,000 distinct CDR3 sequences, 12% to 15% of them seen just once. This chain connects TRBV29-1 to TRBJ2-5, with TRBD2 matching over 15 bases. The TCR originated in an adult who was a healthcare worker with PCR-confirmed SARS-CoV-2 infection or an uninfected control (not recorded which). Sequencing was carried out using whole blood. The DNA for the CDR3 is TGCAGCGTCGGGACTAGCGGGGGGCCGTCGGACTTC. This codes for CSVGTSGGPSDF.